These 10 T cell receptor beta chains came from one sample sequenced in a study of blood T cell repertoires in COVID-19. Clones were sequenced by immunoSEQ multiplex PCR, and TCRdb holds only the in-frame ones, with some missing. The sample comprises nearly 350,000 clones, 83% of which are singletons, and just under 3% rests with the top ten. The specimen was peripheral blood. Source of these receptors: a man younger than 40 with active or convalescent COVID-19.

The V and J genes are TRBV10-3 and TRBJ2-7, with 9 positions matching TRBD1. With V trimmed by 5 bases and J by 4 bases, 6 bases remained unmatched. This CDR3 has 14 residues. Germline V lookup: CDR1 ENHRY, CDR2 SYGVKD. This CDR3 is CAISKTGGGYEQYF. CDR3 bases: TGTGCCATCAGTAAGACAGGGGGAGGGTACGAGCAGTACTTC.

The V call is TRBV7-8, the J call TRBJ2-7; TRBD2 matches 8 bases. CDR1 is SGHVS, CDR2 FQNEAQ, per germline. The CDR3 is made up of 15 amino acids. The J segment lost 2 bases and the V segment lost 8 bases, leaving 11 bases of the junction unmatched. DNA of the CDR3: TGTGCCAGCTACCACGGGGGGGCAAGCCCCTACGAGCAGTACTTC. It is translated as CASYHGGASPYEQYF.

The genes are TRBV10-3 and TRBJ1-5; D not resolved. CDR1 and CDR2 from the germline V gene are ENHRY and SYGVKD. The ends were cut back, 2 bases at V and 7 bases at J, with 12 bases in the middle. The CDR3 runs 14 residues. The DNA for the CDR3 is TGTGCCATCAGTGAGGGGCACATAAACCAGCCCCAGCATTTT. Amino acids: CAISEGHINQPQHF.

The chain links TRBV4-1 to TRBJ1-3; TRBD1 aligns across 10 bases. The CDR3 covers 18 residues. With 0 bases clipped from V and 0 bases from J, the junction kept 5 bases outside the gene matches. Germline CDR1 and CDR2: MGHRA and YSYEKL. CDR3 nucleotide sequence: TGCGCCAGCAGCCAAGAGACAGGGGGCTTGAGCTCTGGAAACACCATATATTTT. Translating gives CASSQETGGLSSGNTIYF.

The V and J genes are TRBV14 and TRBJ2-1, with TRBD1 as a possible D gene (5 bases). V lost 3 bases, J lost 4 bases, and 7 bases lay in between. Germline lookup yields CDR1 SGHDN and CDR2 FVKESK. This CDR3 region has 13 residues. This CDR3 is CASSHDSYNEQFF. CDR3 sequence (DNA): TGTGCCAGCAGCCATGACAGTTACAATGAGCAGTTCTTC.

The CDR3: CASSPGSGSGNTIYF. The DNA for the CDR3 is TGTGCCAGCAGCCCCGGTTCCGGCTCTGGAAACACCATATATTTT. The chain joins TRBV7-8 to TRBJ1-3; D gene uncertain. CDR1 is SGHVS, CDR2 FQNEAQ, per germline. The CDR3 extends over 15 amino acids. Trimming cost V 5 bases and J 0 bases, with 11 bases left between them.

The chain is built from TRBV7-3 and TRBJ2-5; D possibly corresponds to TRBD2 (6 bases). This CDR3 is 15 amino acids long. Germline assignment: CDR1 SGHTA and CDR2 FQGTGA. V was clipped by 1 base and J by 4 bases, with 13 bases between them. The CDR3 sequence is CASSLRGRGGETQYF. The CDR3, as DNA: TGTGCCAGCAGCTTAAGAGGGCGGGGAGGAGAGACCCAGTACTTC.

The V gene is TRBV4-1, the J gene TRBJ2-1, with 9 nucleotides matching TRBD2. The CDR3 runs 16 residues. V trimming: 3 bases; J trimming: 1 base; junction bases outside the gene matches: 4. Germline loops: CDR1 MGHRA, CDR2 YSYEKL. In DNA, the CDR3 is TGCGCCAGCAGCCAGAGGCTAGCGGGATCCTACAATGAGCAGTTCTTC. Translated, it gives CASSQRLAGSYNEQFF.

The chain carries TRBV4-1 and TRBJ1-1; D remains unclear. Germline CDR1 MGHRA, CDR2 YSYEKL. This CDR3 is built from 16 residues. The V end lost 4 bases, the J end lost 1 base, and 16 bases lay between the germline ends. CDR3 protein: CASSPRGNSGNTEAFF. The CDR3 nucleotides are TGCGCCAGCAGCCCTCGAGGGAACTCCGGGAACACTGAAGCTTTCTTT.

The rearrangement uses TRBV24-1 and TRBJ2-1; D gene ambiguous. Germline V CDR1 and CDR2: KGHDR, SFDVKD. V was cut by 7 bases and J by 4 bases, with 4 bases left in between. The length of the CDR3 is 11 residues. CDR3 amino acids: CATREYNEQFF. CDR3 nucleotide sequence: TGTGCCACCAGAGAGTACAATGAGCAGTTCTTC.